This note documents a single T cell receptor beta chain sequence. The data derive from a study of blood T cell repertoires in COVID-19. Overall study context: PBMCs, B-cell-depleted T cells, or T cells provided the cDNA or gDNA that made up the material.

V lost 3 bases, J lost 7 bases, and 1 base stayed unmatched. The CDR3 is 15 amino acids. Germline lookup yields CDR1 SGHVS and CDR2 FQNEAQ. Authors' methods: Estimation of nucleated cell counts was performed using reference gene primer amplification. The method was immunoSEQ multiplex PCR; TCRdb's version includes in-frame clones alone and lacks a portion of them. V, J and clone size reflect that table, while D and trimming were determined from the DNA. The data contain 35,000 to 55,000 clones, approximately 85% of them singletons. The sequenced material came from peripheral blood. J is TRBJ1-6 and V is TRBV7-8; 12 bases align to TRBD1. The source is a woman aged 70-85 years in a cohort sampled during active COVID-19. The CDR3 nucleotides are TGTGCCAGCAGCTTGGGACAGGGGGCCAATTCACCCCTCCACTTT. Translating gives CASSLGQGANSPLHF. Based on the CDR3 plus reference TRBV7-8 and TRBJ1-6, the full variable domain is GAGVSQSPRYKVAKRGQDVALRCDPISGHVSLFWYQQALGQGPEFLTYFQNEAQLDKSGLPSDRFFAERPEGSVSTLKIQRTQQEDSAVYLCASSLGQGANSPLHFGNGTRLTVT.